This section outlines one T cell receptor (beta chain) sequence together with its context. The antigen is unknown. This CDR3 region has 13 residues. Trimming pared 0 bases from V and 3 bases from J, leaving 5 bases between. The sample comes from a study of CD8 T cells in ankylosing spondylitis. Study-wide findings and caveats: Disease-associated clones were CD8+ and fairly uncommon in peripheral blood. Roughly eight highly homologous variants made up a TCR beta motif that seemed to typify ankylosing spondylitis blood.

From the 5' RACE reads, TCRdb called clonotypes with MiXCR, one entry per CDR3 protein. The profile shows some 240,000 distinct CDR3 sequences, more than 15% of them singletons. Material for sequencing was blood, either unsorted or a sorted T cell fraction (not recorded which). The chain uses TRBV12-3 or TRBV12-4 and TRBJ1-1, with D hard to call. The sequence came from a male donor with ankylosing spondylitis or in good health (not recorded which). CDR3 DNA: TGTGCCAGCAGTTTAGCGACGGACACTGAAGCTTTCTTT. It specifies CASSLATDTEAFF.